This T cell receptor beta chain was recovered during a study of blood T cell repertoires in COVID-19. Study summary: T cells, B-cell-depleted T cells, or PBMCs provided the cDNA or gDNA that served as material.

Per the study methods: Researchers report that nucleated cell counts were estimated from reference gene primer amplification. The assay was immunoSEQ multiplex PCR, and TCRdb's table has in-frame clones only and misses some. That table gives V, J and clone size, and the DNA gave D and trimming. This table holds roughly 100,000 clones, roughly 87% found once. This CDR3 has 13 residues. After removal of 4 bases from V and 5 bases from J, the junction contained 4 bases not matched to a gene. CDR1 MNHEY and CDR2 SMNVEV come from the germline V gene (reference sequence). The chain carries TRBV27 and TRBJ1-2; 7 bases line up with TRBD1. Material: peripheral blood. The clonotype was recovered from a human donor in a cohort sampled during active COVID-19. The DNA for the CDR3 is TGTGCCAGCAGTTCGACAGGGCGGTATGGCTACACCTTC. Translating it yields CASSSTGRYGYTF.